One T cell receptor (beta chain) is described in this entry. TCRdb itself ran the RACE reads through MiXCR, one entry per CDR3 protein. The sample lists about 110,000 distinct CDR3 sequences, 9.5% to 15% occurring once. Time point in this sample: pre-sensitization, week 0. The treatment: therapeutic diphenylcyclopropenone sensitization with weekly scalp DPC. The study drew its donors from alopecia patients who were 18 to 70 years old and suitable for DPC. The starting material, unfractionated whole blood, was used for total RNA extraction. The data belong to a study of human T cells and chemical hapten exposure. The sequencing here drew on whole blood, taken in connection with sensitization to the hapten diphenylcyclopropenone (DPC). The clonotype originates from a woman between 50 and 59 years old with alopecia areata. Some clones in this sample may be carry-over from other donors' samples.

CDR3 protein: CASSQDGGMGEQYF. Here the CDR3 DNA reads TGCGCCAGCAGCCAAGATGGGGGGATGGGCGAGCAGTACTTC. The J gene is TRBJ2-7, the V gene TRBV4-1; TRBD2 is a possible D gene (6 bases). V was clipped by 0 bases and J by 6 bases, with 12 bases between them. CDR3 length: 14 amino acids. Germline V gene lookup returns CDR1 MGHRA and CDR2 YSYEKL.